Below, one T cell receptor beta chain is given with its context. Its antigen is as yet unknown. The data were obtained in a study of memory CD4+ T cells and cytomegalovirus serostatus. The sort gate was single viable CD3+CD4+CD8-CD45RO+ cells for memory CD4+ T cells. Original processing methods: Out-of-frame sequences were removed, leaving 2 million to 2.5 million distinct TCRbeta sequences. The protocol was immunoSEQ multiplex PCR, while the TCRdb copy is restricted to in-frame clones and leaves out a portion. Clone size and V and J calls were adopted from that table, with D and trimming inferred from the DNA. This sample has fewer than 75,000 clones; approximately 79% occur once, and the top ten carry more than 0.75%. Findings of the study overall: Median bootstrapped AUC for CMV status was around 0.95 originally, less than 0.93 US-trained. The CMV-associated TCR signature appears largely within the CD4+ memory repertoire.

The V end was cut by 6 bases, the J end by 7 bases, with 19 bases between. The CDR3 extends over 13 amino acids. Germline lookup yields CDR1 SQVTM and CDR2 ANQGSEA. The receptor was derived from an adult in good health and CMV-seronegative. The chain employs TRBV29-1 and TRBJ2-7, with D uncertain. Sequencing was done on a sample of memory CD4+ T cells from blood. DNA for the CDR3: TGCAGCGTCGGTGGGCGTGACCTACGAGAGCAGTACTTC. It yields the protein CSVGGRDLREQYF.